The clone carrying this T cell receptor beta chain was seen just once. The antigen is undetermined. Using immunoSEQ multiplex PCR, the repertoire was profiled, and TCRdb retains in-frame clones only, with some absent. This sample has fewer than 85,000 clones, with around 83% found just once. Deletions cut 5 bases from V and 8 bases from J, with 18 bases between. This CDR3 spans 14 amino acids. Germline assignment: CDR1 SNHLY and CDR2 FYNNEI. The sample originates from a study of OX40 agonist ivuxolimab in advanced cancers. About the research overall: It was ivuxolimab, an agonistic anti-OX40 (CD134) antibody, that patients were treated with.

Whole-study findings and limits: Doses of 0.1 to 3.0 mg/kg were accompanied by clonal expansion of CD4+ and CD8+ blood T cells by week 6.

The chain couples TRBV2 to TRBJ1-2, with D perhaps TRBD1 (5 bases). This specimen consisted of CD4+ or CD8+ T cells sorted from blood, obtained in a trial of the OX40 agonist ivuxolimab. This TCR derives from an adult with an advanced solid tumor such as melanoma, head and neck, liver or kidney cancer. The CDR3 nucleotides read TGTGCCAGCAGTCAGGACATGACGCGGGCAGGCTACACCTTC. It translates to CASSQDMTRAGYTF.